This TCR beta chain was found in a study of blood T cell repertoires in COVID-19. Study at large: T cells, B-cell-depleted T cells, or PBMCs provided the cDNA or gDNA that served as material.

This clone appeared a single time. In the original analysis: How many nucleated cells were present was estimated from reference gene primer amplification. Clones were sequenced by immunoSEQ multiplex PCR, and TCRdb holds only the in-frame ones, with some missing. Clonal size and the V and J genes are those of that table, whereas D and trimming came from the DNA. The sample includes 120,000 or so clones, around 63% of them seen just once. The sequencing sample was made of peripheral blood. The sequence was collected from a woman aged 70-85 years with acute or convalescent COVID-19.

CDR3 coding DNA: TGTGCCAGCAGCCTCGACAGGGACAATTCACCCCTCCACTTT. This encodes CASSLDRDNSPLHF. The chain has TRBV6-2 or TRBV6-3 and TRBJ1-6, with TRBD1 matching 7 bases. The V and J ends lost 6 bases and 7 bases, in that order; junction bases with no gene match: 6. CDR1 is MNHEY and CDR2 is SVGEGT in the germline V gene. The CDR3 totals 14 residues.